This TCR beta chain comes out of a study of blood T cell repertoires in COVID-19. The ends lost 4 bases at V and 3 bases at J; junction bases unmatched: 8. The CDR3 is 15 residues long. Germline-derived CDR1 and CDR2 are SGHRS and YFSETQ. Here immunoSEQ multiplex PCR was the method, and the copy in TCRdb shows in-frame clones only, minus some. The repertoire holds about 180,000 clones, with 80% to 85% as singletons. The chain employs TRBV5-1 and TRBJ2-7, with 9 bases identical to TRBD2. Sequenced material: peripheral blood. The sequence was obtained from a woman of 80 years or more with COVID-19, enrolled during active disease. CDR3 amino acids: CASSPGTSSFYEQYF. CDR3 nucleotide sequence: TGCGCCAGCAGCCCAGGGACTAGCTCGTTCTACGAGCAGTACTTC.